Sequencing of this T cell receptor (beta chain) was carried out in a study of OX40 agonist ivuxolimab in advanced cancers. J lost 2 bases, V lost 6 bases, and 5 bases had no gene match. Germline assignment: CDR1 LNHDA and CDR2 SQIVND (reference sequence). The CDR3 is 15 residues long. Clones were sequenced by immunoSEQ multiplex PCR, and TCRdb holds only the in-frame ones, with some missing. Of tens of thousands of clones listed, approximately 88% are singletons. This TCR was recovered from an adult with an advanced solid tumor such as melanoma, head and neck, liver or kidney cancer. The chain uses TRBV19 and TRBJ2-2; 8 bases align to TRBD1. The starting material was CD4+ or CD8+ T cells sorted from blood, obtained in a trial of the OX40 agonist ivuxolimab. CDR3 in amino acids: CASRKTGVNTGELFF. CDR3 sequence (DNA): TGTGCCAGTAGGAAGACAGGGGTTAACACCGGGGAGCTGTTTTTT.